This entry is about one T cell receptor beta chain. The antigen is unknown. Among the approximately 130 subjects of the validation cohort, separate from the approximately 670-subject first cohort, were the donors. V lost 8 bases to trimming and J lost 2 bases, with 14 bases between them. This CDR3 is built from 14 residues. The germline V gene has CDR1 MNHEY and CDR2 SVGAGI. This sample was included in a study of cytomegalovirus exposure and HLA in healthy donors. Study as a whole: Per a later analysis, the 550 to 850 first-cohort and 120 validation repertoires shared one platform. Whole-study findings and limits: A list of roughly 160 TCR beta chains associated with cytomegalovirus was given.

The repertoire was sequenced with immunoSEQ multiplex PCR; TCRdb's copy has only in-frame clones and lacks some. The sample yields roughly 150,000 clones, roughly 96% seen once. The source material was PBMCs. V is TRBV6-5 and J is TRBJ2-3; D is perhaps TRBD2 (5 bases). This TCR was sampled from a woman younger than 35 in good health and CMV-seronegative. As DNA, the CDR3 is TGTGCCAGCGGTAGGGAAGACTACACAGATACGCAGTATTTT. Translated, it gives CASGREDYTDTQYF.